Presented here are 20 T cell receptor beta chains from one specimen sequenced in a study of cytomegalovirus exposure and HLA in healthy donors. The PCR had 60 Vbeta and 13 Jbeta primers. The table came from immunoSEQ multiplex PCR; TCRdb's copy has only in-frame clones and leaves some out. This sample's table reports about 190,000 clones. Sequencing input: PBMCs. All receptors derive from a woman in her 30s in good health and CMV-seropositive.

In DNA, the CDR3 is TGTGCCAGCAGCCTATCCGCCGACAGTACCTACGAGCAGTACTTC. Encoded protein: CASSLSADSTYEQYF. This rearrangement joins TRBV6-6 to TRBJ2-7; D is perhaps TRBD1 (5 bases). The CDR3 sequence is 15 residues long. CDR1 and CDR2 (germline): MNHNY, SVGAGI (reference sequence). V lost 6 bases, J lost 2 bases, and 17 bases lay in between.

The rearrangement links TRBV27 to TRBJ2-7; a weak D match, TRBD1 (5 bases). The V end lost 2 bases, the J end lost 3 bases, and 11 bases lay between the germline ends. The CDR3 spans 14 residues. CDR1 MNHEY and CDR2 SMNVEV come from the germline V gene (reference sequence). In DNA form, the CDR3 reads TGTGCCAGCAGTTTAAGGGGCCCAAGCTACGAGCAGTACTTC. Amino acid sequence: CASSLRGPSYEQYF.

As regards this clone: An end of the junction differs from the germline gene, which may be a read error. The chain combines TRBV25-1 with TRBJ1-1, with D perhaps matching TRBD1 (6 bases). Germline V gene sequence: CDR1 MGHDK, CDR2 SYGVNS. This CDR3 contains 15 residues. The CDR3 reads CAGSWRGGFSTEAFF. The DNA of the CDR3 is TGTGCCGGCAGTTGGAGGGGGGGTTTCTCCACTGAAGCTTTCTTT.

The rearrangement uses TRBV5-1 and TRBJ2-3; TRBD2 aligns across 7 bases. CDR3 length: 15 amino acids. CDR1 is SGHRS and CDR2 is YFSETQ in the germline V gene. The ends lost 6 bases at V and 0 bases at J; junction bases unmatched: 7. Here the CDR3 reads CASTWGGTSTDTQYF. For the CDR3, the DNA is TGCGCCAGCACCTGGGGGGGGACGAGCACAGATACGCAGTATTTT.

V is TRBV19 and J is TRBJ1-1; maybe TRBD1 (6 bases). The germline CDR1 and CDR2 sequences are LNHDA and SQIVND (reference sequence). The V end lost 4 bases, the J end lost 6 bases, and 9 bases lay between the germline ends. This CDR3 spans 12 amino acids. The CDR3 nucleotides read TGTGCCAGTAGTACCAGGGGCTCTGAAGCTTTCTTT. Its protein product is CASSTRGSEAFF.

For the CDR3, the DNA is TGTGCCAGCAAAATATATATGAACACTGAAGCTTTCTTT. This gives the protein CASKIYMNTEAFF. The chain uses TRBV2 and TRBJ1-1; D is ambiguous. V was trimmed by 7 bases and J by 0 bases, leaving 9 bases between them. Germline values: CDR1 SNHLY, CDR2 FYNNEI. The length of the CDR3 is 13 residues.

V usage is TRBV19 and J usage is TRBJ2-7; D perhaps matches TRBD2 (5 bases). This CDR3 contains 11 residues. The germline V gene has CDR1 LNHDA and CDR2 SQIVND (reference sequence). The CDR3 nucleotides read TGTACGGCGGGCTTTGAATACGAGCAGTACTTC. This gives the protein CTAGFEYEQYF.

The chain employs TRBV2 and TRBJ1-1; 9 nucleotides match TRBD1. Germline values: CDR1 SNHLY, CDR2 FYNNEI. The V and J ends lost 9 bases and 4 bases, in that order; junction bases with no gene match: 3. CDR3 length equals 12 residues. In nucleotides, the CDR3 is TGTGCCAGGGGACAGGGAATCACTGAAGCTTTCTTT. It yields the protein CARGQGITEAFF.

The chain employs TRBV5-1 and TRBJ1-1; D uncertain. The CDR3 sequence is 14 residues long. Trimming removed 3 bases from V and 2 bases from J, with 11 bases in between. Germline V gene data show CDR1 as SGHRS and CDR2 as YFSETQ. The chain's CDR3 is CASSSRVINTEAFF. The CDR3 DNA reads TGCGCCAGCAGCTCGCGAGTTATCAACACTGAAGCTTTCTTT.

The chain is built from TRBV4-1 and TRBJ2-1, with 15 positions matching TRBD2. The germline gives CDR1 MGHRA, CDR2 YSYEKL. The CDR3 has 18 amino acids. Losses at the gene ends were 1 base for V and 7 bases for J; bases not matched to a gene: 8. The CDR3 DNA sequence: TGCGCCAGCAGCCAAGTTTGGACTAGCGGGAGGGAGTTTAATGAGCAGTTCTTC. This sequence encodes CASSQVWTSGREFNEQFF.

The rearrangement uses TRBV7-2 and TRBJ2-5; D gene uncertain. With 2 bases removed from V and 5 bases from J, the gap between germline ends came to 6 bases. This CDR3 comprises 12 residues. Looked up from germline, CDR1 is SGHTA and CDR2 is FQGNSA. The CDR3 DNA follows: TGTGCCAGCAGCTTAATCGGGGAGACCCAGTACTTC. Its protein product is CASSLIGETQYF.

The V gene is TRBV7-8, the J gene TRBJ1-1; D is unclear. The CDR3 runs 14 residues. Germline V lookup: CDR1 SGHVS, CDR2 FQNEAQ. The V gene lost 5 bases and the J gene lost 5 bases, with 15 bases spanning the gap. The CDR3 DNA follows: TGTGCCAGCAGCACGCGACGGGAAGGGACTGAAGCTTTCTTT. Residues: CASSTRREGTEAFF.

CDR3 in DNA: TGTGCCAGCAGCTTAGCCGGGGGGGCCCCTCAATCGAAGCAGTACTTC. This encodes CASSLAGGAPQSKQYF. The V call is TRBV7-2, the J call TRBJ2-7, with 8 bases that match TRBD2. This CDR3 spans 16 amino acids. The J segment lost 8 bases and the V segment lost 0 bases, leaving 12 bases of the junction unmatched. Germline-derived CDR1 and CDR2 are SGHTA and FQGNSA.

The chain uses TRBV11-2 and TRBJ2-3; the match to TRBD2 covers 7 bases. CDR1 is SGHAT, CDR2 FQNNGV, per germline. The J segment lost 5 bases and the V segment lost 5 bases, leaving 7 bases of the junction unmatched. The CDR3 totals 14 residues. The CDR3 loop is CASSRTSEKDTQYF. CDR3 nucleotides: TGTGCCAGCAGCCGAACTAGCGAAAAAGATACGCAGTATTTT.

The V and J genes are TRBV5-1 and TRBJ1-1; D is perhaps TRBD1 (6 bases). This CDR3 spans 14 amino acids. The germline V gene encodes CDR1 SGHRS and CDR2 YFSETQ. Trimming stripped 4 bases from V and 2 bases from J, with 12 bases between. The CDR3 loop reads CASSPGGQNTEAFF. CDR3 coding DNA: TGCGCCAGCAGCCCGGGGGGCCAAAACACTGAAGCTTTCTTT.

The chain carries TRBV14 and TRBJ2-2, with 8 bases identical to TRBD1. The V segment lost 1 base and the J segment 4 bases; nucleotides outside the gene matches: 2. From germline, CDR1 is SGHDN and CDR2 FVKESK. The CDR3 contains 15 residues. CDR3: CASSQATGATGELFF. Here the CDR3 DNA reads TGTGCCAGCAGCCAAGCGACAGGGGCCACCGGGGAGCTGTTTTTT. Based on the CDR3 plus reference TRBV14 and TRBJ2-2, the full variable domain is EAGVTQFPSHSVIEKGQTVTLRCDPISGHDNLYWYRRVMGKEIKFLLHFVKESKQDESGMPNNRFLAERTGGTYSTLKVQPAELEDSGVYFCASSQATGATGELFFGEGSRLTVL.

The CDR3 region is CASSPYQQGLAEAFF. CDR3 in DNA: TGCGCCAGCAGCCCATACCAACAGGGGTTGGCTGAAGCTTTCTTT. The chain links TRBV4-1 to TRBJ1-1, with 7 bases fitting TRBD1. The CDR3 spans 15 residues. The germline gives CDR1 MGHRA, CDR2 YSYEKL. J lost 6 bases, V lost 4 bases, and 11 bases had no gene match.

V gene TRBV16 combines with J gene TRBJ1-4; 11 nucleotides match TRBD1. Germline loops: CDR1 KGHSY, CDR2 FQNENV. V gave up 4 bases and J gave up 8 bases; unmatched junction bases: 3. The CDR3 totals 14 residues. CDR3 sequence (DNA): TGTGCCAGCAGCCCGGGACAGGGGGGAGAAAAACTGTTTTTT. Protein product: CASSPGQGGEKLFF.

This chain joins TRBV10-3 and TRBJ2-2; the D gene is possibly TRBD2 (6 bases). The CDR3 length is 15 residues. Trimming removed 2 bases from V and 4 bases from J, with 11 bases in between. CDR1 and CDR2 (germline): ENHRY, SYGVKD. This chain's CDR3 is CAISERERSTGELFF. CDR3 DNA sequence: TGTGCCATCAGTGAGCGGGAGAGGAGCACCGGGGAGCTGTTTTTT.

The rearrangement joins TRBV19 to TRBJ2-2, with D unclear. The length of the CDR3 is 13 residues. Trimming left V 8 bases short and J 3 bases short, with 10 bases between. CDR1 LNHDA and CDR2 SQIVND come from the germline V gene (reference sequence). The CDR3 sequence is CASYDADTGELFF. The DNA for the CDR3 is TGTGCCAGTTACGATGCGGACACCGGGGAGCTGTTTTTT. The entire variable domain, with the rest obtained from reference TRBV19 and TRBJ2-2, is as follows: DGGITQSPKYLFRKEGQNVTLSCEQNLNHDAMYWYRQDPGQGLRLIYYSQIVNDFQKGDIAEGYSVSREKKESFPLTVTSAQKNPTAFYLCASYDADTGELFFGEGSRLTVL.